Below, 26 T cell receptor beta chains from the same sample are listed, as sequenced in a study of neurological immune-mediated disorders. TCRdb re-derived calls from the 5' RACE reads in MiXCR, one entry per CDR3 protein. This table has approximately 86,000 distinct CDR3 sequences, around 2.6% appearing once. Source material: PBMCs. The receptor source for this set is a woman in her 30s with multiple sclerosis.

This clonotype was counted ten times or more. This chain links TRBV6-2 or TRBV6-3 with TRBJ2-7; D is perhaps TRBD1 (5 bases). Germline CDR1 reads MNHEY; CDR2 reads SVGEGT. V gave up 2 bases and J gave up 0 bases, with 8 bases separating them. The CDR3 is 14 amino acids. The DNA for the CDR3 is TGTGCCAGCAGTTACGACGACAGCTCCTACGAGCAGTACTTC. It specifies CASSYDDSSYEQYF.

This clonotype was counted at least ten times. The V gene is TRBV6-2 or TRBV6-3, the J gene TRBJ2-7; 8 nucleotides match TRBD1. Germline V CDR1 and CDR2: MNHEY, SVGEGT. J lost 6 bases, V lost 6 bases, and 4 bases had no gene match. The CDR3 totals 12 residues. CDR3 in amino acids: CASRGQAGEQYF. DNA of the CDR3: TGTGCCAGCAGGGGACAGGCGGGCGAGCAGTACTTC.

This clonotype showed up many times. The CDR3 here is CASSQARVSNSPLHF. As DNA, the CDR3 is TGCGCCAGCAGCCAAGCCCGGGTGTCCAATTCACCCCTCCACTTT. The chain uses TRBV4-3 and TRBJ1-6; D is ambiguous. V was shortened by 1 base and J by 7 bases, with 11 bases between the two germline ends. Germline loops: CDR1 LGHNA, CDR2 YSLEER. The CDR3 has 15 amino acids.

This clonotype showed up many times. The genes are TRBV12-3 or TRBV12-4 and TRBJ2-7, with 7 bases fitting TRBD2. This CDR3 spans 14 amino acids. After removal of 1 base from V and 3 bases from J, the junction contained 3 bases not matched to a gene. The CDR3 loop is CASSLELADYEQYF. CDR3 coding DNA: TGTGCCAGCAGTTTAGAGCTAGCGGACTACGAGCAGTACTTC.

This clonotype was seen ten or more times. V and J are TRBV7-2 and TRBJ1-6; no firm D call. Looked up from germline, CDR1 is SGHTA and CDR2 is FQGNSA. CDR3 length: 14 amino acids. Trimming pared 3 bases from V and 7 bases from J, leaving 10 bases between. The CDR3 sequence: CASSFTAANSPLHF. Here the CDR3 DNA reads TGTGCCAGCAGCTTTACGGCAGCAAATTCACCCCTCCACTTT.

This clonotype was observed at least ten times. The chain links TRBV11-2 to TRBJ2-5; D remains unclear. The ends were cut back, 1 base at V and 2 bases at J, with 8 bases in the middle. Germline V gene sequence: CDR1 SGHAT, CDR2 FQNNGV. The CDR3 runs 14 residues. CDR3 amino acids: CASSLGRIQETQYF. The CDR3 region has the DNA TGTGCCAGCAGCTTAGGAAGGATTCAAGAGACCCAGTACTTC. Supplemented by reference TRBV11-2 and TRBJ2-5, the full variable domain reads EAGVAQSPRYKIIEKRQSVAFWCNPISGHATLYWYQQILGQGPKLLIQFQNNGVVDDSQLPKDRFSAERLKGVDSTLKIQPAKLEDSAVYLCASSLGRIQETQYFGPGTRLLVL.

V and J are TRBV12-3 or TRBV12-4 and TRBJ2-5, with D possibly TRBD2 on 5 matching bases. With 7 bases removed from V and 7 bases from J, the gap between germline ends came to 19 bases. This CDR3 has 14 amino acids. The CDR3: CASTPGVRVGTQYF. The CDR3 DNA sequence: TGTGCCAGCACCCCCGGGGTAAGGGTGGGGACCCAGTACTTC.

This clonotype was observed many times. The chain joins TRBV4-2 to TRBJ1-2; the D is unclear. This CDR3 comprises 15 residues. V shed 0 bases and J shed 0 bases, with 8 bases lying between them. The germline V gene encodes CDR1 LGHNA and CDR2 YNFKEQ. The CDR3 is CASSQEVRPNYGYTF. The CDR3 bases are TGTGCCAGCAGCCAAGAAGTTAGACCTAACTATGGCTACACCTTC.

Many counts were recorded for this clonotype. V is TRBV27 and J is TRBJ2-7; D not resolved. Trimming removed 4 bases from V and 7 bases from J, with 11 bases in between. This CDR3 comprises 12 residues. Germline V gene sequence: CDR1 MNHEY, CDR2 SMNVEV (reference sequence). CDR3 region: CASSSLSREQYF. In nucleotides, the CDR3 is TGTGCCAGCAGTTCCCTTAGTCGGGAGCAGTACTTC.

This clonotype was seen many times. The CDR3 is CASSFGIGDRSYEQYF. CDR3 sequence (DNA): TGTGCCAGCAGTTTTGGTATTGGAGACAGGTCCTACGAGCAGTACTTC. The genes are TRBV12-3 or TRBV12-4 and TRBJ2-7; D is perhaps TRBD1 (6 bases). The germline V and J ends were trimmed by 3 bases and 1 base, with 16 bases remaining between them. The CDR3 spans 16 residues.

This clonotype was seen many times. The V and J genes are TRBV7-9 and TRBJ2-5, with D maybe TRBD2 (5 bases). Germline assignment: CDR1 SEHNR and CDR2 FQNEAQ (reference sequence). The CDR3 is 17 residues long. V was shortened by 5 bases and J by 1 base, with 20 bases between the two germline ends. The CDR3 DNA sequence: TGTGCCAGCAGCAGAGGACTTGTTCTTGCTTCCCAAGAGACCCAGTACTTC. It specifies CASSRGLVLASQETQYF.

The table lists this clonotype with many counts. The V gene is TRBV12-3 or TRBV12-4, the J gene TRBJ1-1, with D perhaps TRBD1 (6 bases). The V and J ends lost 5 bases and 3 bases respectively, with 13 bases between them. The CDR3 contains 14 residues. In DNA, the CDR3 is TGTGCCAGCAGTATCCCCGACAGGCACACTGAAGCTTTCTTT. Amino acids: CASSIPDRHTEAFF.

The table lists this clonotype with many counts. The rearrangement joins TRBV5-1 to TRBJ2-2, with TRBD2 matching 11 bases. V was clipped by 3 bases and J by 4 bases; unmatched bases: 5. This CDR3 has 16 amino acids. CDR1 and CDR2 from the germline V gene are SGHRS and YFSETQ. Here the CDR3 reads CASSYSGTSGTGELFF. CDR3 in DNA: TGCGCCAGCAGCTACAGCGGGACTAGCGGCACCGGGGAGCTGTTTTTT.

This clonotype came up many times. CDR3: CASSLLAGGYNEQFF. In DNA, the CDR3 is TGTGCCAGCAGTTTATTAGCGGGAGGCTACAATGAGCAGTTCTTC. This chain connects TRBV12-3 or TRBV12-4 to TRBJ2-1; 10 bases align to TRBD2. Trimming at V came to 2 bases and at J to 3 bases, leaving 1 base not matched to a gene. The CDR3 has 15 residues.

This clonotype was counted many times. The chain uses TRBV12-3 or TRBV12-4 and TRBJ2-1; D is undetermined. The V gene lost 6 bases and the J gene lost 9 bases, with 9 bases spanning the gap. There are 11 residues in the CDR3. The CDR3 bases are TGTGCCAGCAGGAATAAGGTTGAGCAGTTCTTC. Protein sequence: CASRNKVEQFF.

This clonotype was recorded at least ten times. V and J are TRBV19 and TRBJ1-2; D call uncertain. CDR3 size: 16 residues. The V and J ends lost 6 bases and 0 bases respectively, with 17 bases between them. The V gene's germline CDR1 is LNHDA and CDR2 SQIVND (reference sequence). CDR3 nucleotide sequence: TGTGCCAGTAGCCGTTGGACCGGTAATTCTAACTATGGCTACACCTTC. Its protein is CASSRWTGNSNYGYTF.

This clonotype was detected many times. The genes are TRBV12-3 or TRBV12-4 and TRBJ1-3; 7 nucleotides agree with TRBD1. CDR3 size: 14 residues. V dropped 5 bases and J dropped 8; count of bases not matched to a gene: 9. The CDR3 DNA sequence: TGTGCCAGCAGTGGGGACAGCGCTCGGGACACCATATATTTT. This translates into CASSGDSARDTIYF.

This clonotype was found many times. The rearrangement uses TRBV20-1 and TRBJ2-6; D gene uncertain. This CDR3 has 13 amino acids. Trimming left V 2 bases short and J 4 bases short, with 6 bases between. CDR1 is DFQATT, CDR2 SNEGSKA, per germline (reference sequence). The CDR3 here is CSARRVGANVLTF. DNA of the CDR3: TGCAGTGCTAGAAGGGTCGGGGCCAACGTCCTGACTTTC.

In this sample, this clonotype turned up many times. The rearrangement uses TRBV5-5 and TRBJ2-7, with D possibly matching TRBD1 (5 bases). V was clipped by 0 bases and J by 2 bases, with 12 bases between them. Per the germline V gene, CDR1 is SGHKS and CDR2 is YYEKEE (reference sequence). The CDR3 sequence is 15 residues long. The CDR3 loop is CASSLARTPAYEQYF. CDR3 sequence (DNA): TGTGCCAGCAGCTTGGCCAGGACACCCGCCTACGAGCAGTACTTC.

This clonotype has ten or more counts. The chain recombines TRBV29-1 with TRBJ2-2, with 10 bases lining up with TRBD1. Germline CDR1 and CDR2: SQVTM and ANQGSEA. The trim removed 6 bases at V and 4 bases at J, leaving 5 bases unmatched. There are 14 residues in the CDR3. DNA of the CDR3: TGCAGCGTGGGACAGGGGATTAGCACCGGGGAGCTGTTTTTT. It is translated as CSVGQGISTGELFF.

This clonotype was seen repeatedly, ten times or more. The chain combines TRBV7-2 with TRBJ2-1; D unresolved. CDR3 size: 13 residues. The germline CDR1 and CDR2 sequences are SGHTA and FQGNSA. Trimming took off 5 bases at V and 6 bases at J, with 11 bases between the two ends. The CDR3 loop is CASSGLGANEQFF. The CDR3 DNA is TGTGCCAGCAGCGGCCTTGGAGCCAATGAGCAGTTCTTC.

At least ten counts were recorded for this clonotype. The V call is TRBV7-2, the J call TRBJ2-3; 11 positions match TRBD2. CDR1 and CDR2 (germline): SGHTA, FQGNSA. The ends lost 2 bases at V and 0 bases at J; junction bases unmatched: 4. The CDR3 is made up of 17 amino acids. Here the CDR3 DNA reads TGTGCCAGCAGCTTACTTCGGACTAGCGGGAGCACAGATACGCAGTATTTT. Amino acids: CASSLLRTSGSTDTQYF.

This clonotype was recorded many times. This sequence joins TRBV15 and TRBJ1-5; D remains ambiguous. Per germline, CDR1 LNHNV and CDR2 YYDKDF (reference sequence). V shed 0 bases and J shed 7 bases, with 13 bases lying between them. The length of the CDR3 is 15 residues. The CDR3 DNA follows: TGTGCCACCAGCAGAGATCGAGGGAGCCGGCAGCCCCAGCATTTT. Amino acids: CATSRDRGSRQPQHF.

This clonotype was counted many times. The J gene is TRBJ2-3, the V gene TRBV12-5, with TRBD2 matching 11 bases. The length of the CDR3 is 17 residues. V gave up 1 base and J gave up 3 bases; unmatched junction bases: 6. CDR1 LGHNT and CDR2 FRNRAP come from the germline V gene. The CDR3 DNA sequence: TGTGCTAGTGGTTTGGACCGACTAGCGGGAAGGACAGATACGCAGTATTTT. This codes for CASGLDRLAGRTDTQYF. The entire variable domain, with the rest obtained from reference TRBV12-5 and TRBJ2-3, is as follows: DARVTQTPRHKVTEMGQEVTMRCQPILGHNTVFWYRQTMMQGLELLAYFRNRAPLDDSGMPKDRFSAEMPDATLATLKIQPSEPRDSAVYFCASGLDRLAGRTDTQYFGPGTRLTVL.

In its sample, this clonotype was seen many times. The CDR3 here is CSVPSRESSPLHF. The CDR3 bases are TGCAGTGTACCAAGCAGGGAAAGTTCACCCCTCCACTTT. The rearrangement joins TRBV20-1 to TRBJ1-6, with D possibly TRBD1 on 5 matching bases. Germline CDR1 and CDR2: DFQATT and SNEGSKA (reference sequence). There are 13 residues in the CDR3. Trimming removed 7 bases from V and 9 bases from J, with 16 bases in between.

This clonotype was counted at least ten times. CDR3 coding DNA: TGTGCCATCAGCAAACTAGCGGGGGGGGATACGCAGTATTTT. This gives the protein CAISKLAGGDTQYF. This chain uses TRBV10-3 with TRBJ2-3; 13 nucleotides match TRBD2. Per the germline V gene, CDR1 is ENHRY and CDR2 is SYGVKD. Unmatched junction bases numbered 3, after V lost 6 bases and J lost 6 bases. This CDR3 spans 14 amino acids.